These T cell receptor beta chains were read from a single sample in a study of blood T cell repertoires in COVID-19. Using immunoSEQ multiplex PCR, the repertoire was profiled, and TCRdb retains in-frame clones only, with some absent. The table shows roughly 500,000 clones, with 88% occurring only once. Sequencing was done on a sample of PBMCs or T cells enriched from blood (not recorded which). These receptors all come from a middle-aged woman who had recovered from COVID-19. CDR3s leave out the opening cysteine and the closing phenylalanine or tryptophan. Each record gives: J gene, V gene, CDR3 protein.

J gene: TRBJ2-1; V gene: TRBV4-3; CDR3 protein: ASSQESSGPLGEQF
J gene: TRBJ2-2; V gene: TRBV2; CDR3 protein: ASSGGTGELF
J gene: TRBJ1-5; V gene: TRBV18; CDR3 protein: ASSPDPTGGVQPQH
J gene: TRBJ1-1; V gene: TRBV13; CDR3 protein: ASSLGPGQGKTEAF
J gene: TRBJ2-1; V gene: TRBV7-2; CDR3 protein: ASSLGTSGRRIGNEQF
J gene: TRBJ1-5; V gene: TRBV7-2; CDR3 protein: ASSLARENQPQH
J gene: TRBJ2-1; V gene: TRBV7-9; CDR3 protein: ASTSGDEQF
J gene: TRBJ1-1; V gene: TRBV27; CDR3 protein: ASSRGTGGITEAF
J gene: TRBJ1-1; V gene: TRBV10-3; CDR3 protein: AIGSGPGAF
J gene: TRBJ2-2; V gene: TRBV30; CDR3 protein: AWSGVTSGSINGELF
J gene: TRBJ1-2; V gene: TRBV11-2; CDR3 protein: ASSHKQSPGYGYT
J gene: TRBJ2-1; V gene: TRBV2; CDR3 protein: ASSGFSGSGYNEQF
J gene: TRBJ1-1; V gene: TRBV18; CDR3 protein: ASSPSLGGANTEAF
J gene: TRBJ1-1; V gene: TRBV5-4; CDR3 protein: ASSLVAGEAF
J gene: TRBJ1-4; V gene: TRBV5-1; CDR3 protein: ASSLEQGRANEKLF
J gene: TRBJ1-2; V gene: TRBV6-5; CDR3 protein: ASSSGPGGRYGYT
J gene: TRBJ2-1; V gene: TRBV7-9; CDR3 protein: ASSLARANPAKRF
J gene: TRBJ2-7; V gene: TRBV11-3; CDR3 protein: ASSLGSGAYEQY
J gene: TRBJ2-1; V gene: TRBV5-4; CDR3 protein: ASSLGRDRGNNEQF
J gene: TRBJ1-1; V gene: TRBV5-1; CDR3 protein: ASSIGQVGVAF
J gene: TRBJ2-2; V gene: TRBV6-5; CDR3 protein: ASLRTSFDGELF
J gene: TRBJ2-7; V gene: TRBV5-1; CDR3 protein: ASSLELVGYEQY
J gene: TRBJ1-4; V gene: TRBV4-1; CDR3 protein: ASTPTGGREKLF
J gene: TRBJ1-1; V gene: TRBV25-1; CDR3 protein: ASSDKPGGTEAF
J gene: TRBJ1-1; V gene: TRBV3-1/TRBV3-2; CDR3 protein: ASSQSYRGWEAF
J gene: TRBJ2-5; V gene: TRBV5-1; CDR3 protein: ASSPGWTQLQETQY
J gene: TRBJ1-1; V gene: TRBV24-1; CDR3 protein: ATSDPTGGKREAF
J gene: TRBJ2-7; V gene: TRBV7-6; CDR3 protein: ASSLVPGQGGLVEQY
J gene: TRBJ2-4; V gene: TRBV11-2; CDR3 protein: ASSYSSNIQY
J gene: TRBJ2-1; V gene: TRBV18; CDR3 protein: ASSPGTSGSANEQF
J gene: TRBJ2-6; V gene: TRBV10-3; CDR3 protein: AIAGTKGSGANVLT
J gene: TRBJ2-7; V gene: TRBV30; CDR3 protein: AWDPGGPSEQY
J gene: TRBJ2-3; V gene: TRBV7-6; CDR3 protein: ASSQGTGPDTQY
J gene: TRBJ1-3; V gene: TRBV18; CDR3 protein: ASSPAGNPGNTIY
J gene: TRBJ1-2; V gene: TRBV3-1/TRBV3-2; CDR3 protein: ASSQAYGYT
J gene: TRBJ2-3; V gene: TRBV4-1; CDR3 protein: ASSQEASGTGTDTQY
J gene: TRBJ2-1; V gene: TRBV27; CDR3 protein: ASSLGGSYNEQF
J gene: TRBJ2-7; V gene: TRBV11-3; CDR3 protein: ASSFGQAYEQY
J gene: TRBJ1-2; V gene: TRBV4-3; CDR3 protein: ASSQRPLGRQGDGYT
J gene: TRBJ1-2; V gene: TRBV7-9; CDR3 protein: ASSLALNEYGYT
J gene: TRBJ2-3; V gene: TRBV9; CDR3 protein: ASSVAGYTGTQY
J gene: TRBJ2-1; V gene: TRBV6-2/TRBV6-3; CDR3 protein: ASSYPRSGINEQF
J gene: TRBJ2-7; V gene: TRBV14; CDR3 protein: ASSPQGLAGAYEQY
J gene: TRBJ1-2; V gene: TRBV5-4; CDR3 protein: ASAGGTDDFYGYT
J gene: TRBJ2-7; V gene: TRBV30; CDR3 protein: ACHTGSPSPTYEQY
J gene: TRBJ1-2; V gene: TRBV19; CDR3 protein: ASSIGTGNYGYT
J gene: TRBJ2-7; V gene: TRBV11-2; CDR3 protein: ASSSGQGFSEQY
J gene: TRBJ2-2; V gene: TRBV30; CDR3 protein: AWSAVTANTGELF
J gene: TRBJ2-2; V gene: TRBV3-1/TRBV3-2; CDR3 protein: ASSPRTANTGELF
J gene: TRBJ2-7; V gene: TRBV6-2/TRBV6-3; CDR3 protein: ASRPSGVYEQY
J gene: TRBJ1-4; V gene: TRBV19; CDR3 protein: ATRTSTNEKLF
J gene: TRBJ2-7; V gene: TRBV5-6; CDR3 protein: ASSSWTGQTYEQY